The 21 T cell receptor beta chains below come from one sample, sequenced in a study of control samples from healthy donors and cancer patients. Measured with immunoSEQ multiplex PCR; TCRdb has only the in-frame clones, and not every one. This repertoire shows fewer than 65,000 clones, about four fifths found once; its top ten account for around 9.1%. Sequenced: blood. These receptors were collected from a man aged 65 to 79 in good health.

The chain carries TRBV21-1 and TRBJ1-2; TRBD1 reflects the table's D call only, with no check against the DNA. TRBV21-1 is recorded as a pseudogene. This CDR3 is 16 amino acids long. The CDR3 bases are TGTGCCAGCAGCAAGAGGACACGGCCCGATCTTTATGGCTACACCTTC. Its protein is CASSKRTRPDLYGYTF.

The V gene is TRBV18, the J gene TRBJ2-7; possibly TRBD2 for D (5 bases). Germline CDR1 reads KGHSH; CDR2 reads LQKENI. The CDR3 extends over 16 amino acids. V was trimmed by 0 bases and J by 4 bases, leaving 16 bases between them. The CDR3 loop is CASSPPGSQRGYEQYF. CDR3 coding DNA: TGTGCCAGCTCACCACCGGGGTCTCAACGAGGGTACGAGCAGTACTTC.

The CDR3 is CASSVTSDEREQYF. The CDR3 coding sequence is TGTGCCAGCAGCGTAACTAGCGACGAGAGGGAGCAGTACTTC. V and J are TRBV9 and TRBJ2-7; 7 bases map to TRBD2. The ends lost 1 base at V and 7 bases at J; junction bases unmatched: 8. Germline V lookup: CDR1 SGDLS, CDR2 YYNGEE. This CDR3 is 14 amino acids long.

The rearrangement joins TRBV28 to TRBJ2-3, with 12 bases aligning to TRBD2. V dropped 5 bases and J dropped 2; count of bases not matched to a gene: 5. This CDR3 is 16 amino acids long. From germline, CDR1 is MDHEN and CDR2 SYDVKM. CDR3 loop: CASSGLAGGVTDTQYF. The CDR3 nucleotides are TGTGCCAGCAGTGGTCTAGCGGGGGGGGTCACAGATACGCAGTATTTT.

The chain couples TRBV2 to TRBJ2-5; TRBD2 agrees at 10 bases. The CDR3 runs 14 residues. J was trimmed by 5 bases and V by 8 bases; bases with no gene match: 8. Germline assignment: CDR1 SNHLY and CDR2 FYNNEI. The CDR3 protein is CASPSGRDEETQYF. CDR3 DNA sequence: TGTGCCAGCCCTAGCGGGAGAGACGAGGAGACCCAGTACTTC.

Written as DNA, the CDR3 is TGCGCCAGCAGTTACACCGCGGGGGGCTCCTACAATGAGCAGTTCTTC. As protein: CASSYTAGGSYNEQFF. V and J are TRBV5-1 and TRBJ2-1, with 8 nucleotides matching TRBD2. The trim removed 5 bases at V and 0 bases at J, leaving 7 bases unmatched. The CDR3 covers 16 residues. Per germline, CDR1 SGHRS and CDR2 YFSETQ.

This chain joins TRBV11-3 and TRBJ2-1; 7 nucleotides align to TRBD1. Germline-derived CDR1 and CDR2 are SGHNT and YENEEA. The CDR3 consists of 14 residues. The V gene end was trimmed by 5 bases and the J gene end by 4 bases; junction bases not matched to a gene: 5. CDR3 sequence (DNA): TGTGCCAGCAGCCCAGGGACAGAGTACAATGAGCAGTTCTTC. Its protein is CASSPGTEYNEQFF.

This clone was seen once. The rearrangement uses TRBV5-4 and TRBJ2-1; 10 nucleotides agree with TRBD2. Germline loops: CDR1 SGHNT, CDR2 YYREEE (reference sequence). The CDR3 covers 16 residues. With V trimmed by 4 bases and J by 5 bases, 9 bases remained unmatched. The CDR3 DNA follows: TGTGCCAGCAGCCCCAGGACTAGCGGAAACGACAATGAGCAGTTCTTC. Encoded protein: CASSPRTSGNDNEQFF.

The V gene is TRBV28, the J gene TRBJ2-2; D ambiguous. Germline V gives CDR1 MDHEN, CDR2 SYDVKM. Trimming removed 6 bases from V and 0 bases from J, with 17 bases in between. This CDR3 region has 17 residues. The CDR3 coding sequence is TGTGCCAGCAGCCCTGGGTTCGGGCGAGCGAACACCGGGGAGCTGTTTTTT. Its translation: CASSPGFGRANTGELFF.

The V call is TRBV28, the J call TRBJ1-1, with 9 bases identical to TRBD1. V was clipped by 6 bases and J by 4 bases; unmatched bases: 9. This CDR3 has 15 amino acids. Germline V gene sequence: CDR1 MDHEN, CDR2 SYDVKM. The CDR3: CASSILTGGGTEAFF. For the CDR3, the DNA is TGTGCCAGCAGCATATTGACAGGGGGGGGCACTGAAGCTTTCTTT.

The V gene is TRBV28, the J gene TRBJ2-3; D is perhaps TRBD1 (5 bases). The CDR3 consists of 14 residues. The germline gives CDR1 MDHEN, CDR2 SYDVKM. The V gene lost 5 bases and the J gene lost 5 bases, with 14 bases spanning the gap. Here the CDR3 reads CASSLKQVGDTQYF. The CDR3 DNA is TGTGCCAGCAGTCTCAAACAGGTTGGAGATACGCAGTATTTT. Full variable domain (missing parts from reference TRBV28 and TRBJ2-3): DVKVTQSSRYLVKRTGEKVFLECVQDMDHENMFWYRQDPGLGLRLIYFSYDVKMKEKGDIPEGYSVSREKKERFSLILESASTNQTSMYLCASSLKQVGDTQYFGPGTRLTVL.

V usage is TRBV5-1 and J usage is TRBJ2-2; D gene uncertain. V was clipped by 0 bases and J by 4 bases, with 10 bases between them. CDR3 length equals 15 residues. Germline V gene sequence: CDR1 SGHRS, CDR2 YFSETQ. CDR3 DNA: TGCGCCAGCAGCTTGGGAACTATCTCCACCGGGGAGCTGTTTTTT. It translates to CASSLGTISTGELFF.

The V gene is TRBV3-1 (or the pseudogene TRBV3-2), the J gene TRBJ1-1; 7 bases agree with TRBD1. In germline, CDR1 is LGHDT, CDR2 YNNKEL (reference sequence). After removal of 2 bases from V and 4 bases from J, the junction contained 10 bases not matched to a gene. This CDR3 is built from 16 residues. The CDR3 bases are TGTGCCAGCAGCCAATCCTCATACAGGGGTGGCACTGAAGCTTTCTTT. It codes for CASSQSSYRGGTEAFF.

The rearrangement joins TRBV5-4 to TRBJ1-2; D is possibly TRBD1 (6 bases). Deletions cut 6 bases from V and 7 bases from J, with 25 bases between. The germline CDR1 and CDR2 sequences are SGHNT and YYREEE (reference sequence). The CDR3 is 16 residues long. CDR3 sequence: CASTPTRGGASSGYTF. For the CDR3, the DNA is TGTGCCAGCACCCCTACCCGGGGGGGGGCCTCCTCTGGCTACACCTTC.

This clone was picked up one time. The chain carries TRBV10-3 and TRBJ2-3; TRBD2 matches 14 bases. This CDR3 contains 18 residues. V lost 0 bases, J lost 5 bases, and 7 bases stayed unmatched. Germline V gene data show CDR1 as ENHRY and CDR2 as SYGVKD. The CDR3 nucleotides are TGTGCCATCAGTGAGTCATCGACTAGCGGGGGGGCCCGAGATACGCAGTATTTT. Amino acids: CAISESSTSGGARDTQYF.

V and J are TRBV20-1 and TRBJ1-1; D is ambiguous. CDR3 size: 11 residues. Germline CDR1 DFQATT, CDR2 SNEGSKA (reference sequence). V lost 4 bases and J lost 5, with 8 bases in between. The CDR3 bases are TGCAGTGCTACTCCTGGAACTGAAGCTTTCTTT. Its protein is CSATPGTEAFF.

The chain carries TRBV28 and TRBJ2-5, with TRBD2 matching over 7 bases. Unmatched junction bases numbered 9, after V lost 7 bases and J lost 4 bases. Germline values: CDR1 MDHEN, CDR2 SYDVKM. CDR3 size: 14 residues. CDR3 bases: TGTGCCAGCACCCGGGGGGAGGAGGGAGAGACCCAGTACTTC. The encoded protein is CASTRGEEGETQYF. The whole variable domain, remainder taken from reference TRBV28 and TRBJ2-5, is DVKVTQSSRYLVKRTGEKVFLECVQDMDHENMFWYRQDPGLGLRLIYFSYDVKMKEKGDIPEGYSVSREKKERFSLILESASTNQTSMYLCASTRGEEGETQYFGPGTRLLVL.

The rearrangement links TRBV6-5 to TRBJ1-1; D unclear. The CDR3 has 16 amino acids. The V end lost 2 bases, the J end lost 0 bases, and 13 bases lay between the germline ends. Per germline, CDR1 MNHEY and CDR2 SVGAGI. DNA for the CDR3: TGTGCCAGCAGTTACACTTCAGCCTTAATGAACACTGAAGCTTTCTTT. This sequence encodes CASSYTSALMNTEAFF.

The rearrangement uses TRBV9 and TRBJ2-7, with 11 bases identical to TRBD2. This CDR3 contains 16 residues. The germline gives CDR1 SGDLS, CDR2 YYNGEE. V shed 4 bases, J shed 1 base, and the junction held 7 bases outside the gene matches. In DNA form, the CDR3 reads TGTGCCAGCAGCCCCCAGACTAGCGGGGTTTCCTACGAGCAGTACTTC. It specifies CASSPQTSGVSYEQYF.

The V call is TRBV18, the J call TRBJ2-3; the D call may be TRBD1 or TRBD2 (5 bases each). This CDR3 is built from 13 residues. CDR1 is KGHSH and CDR2 is LQKENI in the germline V gene. Deletions cut 2 bases from V and 2 bases from J, with 5 bases between. Written as DNA, the CDR3 is TGTGCCAGCTCACCAGGGACCACAGATACGCAGTATTTT. Encoded protein: CASSPGTTDTQYF.

V usage is TRBV18 and J usage is TRBJ2-5; the match to TRBD2 covers 8 bases. The CDR3 is 15 amino acids. CDR1 is KGHSH, CDR2 LQKENI, per germline. V lost 1 base to trimming and J lost 2 bases; unmatched junction nucleotides: 3. The CDR3 region has the DNA TGTGCCAGCTCACCACGCCAGCGGGAGCAAGAGACCCAGTACTTC. Translating gives CASSPRQREQETQYF.